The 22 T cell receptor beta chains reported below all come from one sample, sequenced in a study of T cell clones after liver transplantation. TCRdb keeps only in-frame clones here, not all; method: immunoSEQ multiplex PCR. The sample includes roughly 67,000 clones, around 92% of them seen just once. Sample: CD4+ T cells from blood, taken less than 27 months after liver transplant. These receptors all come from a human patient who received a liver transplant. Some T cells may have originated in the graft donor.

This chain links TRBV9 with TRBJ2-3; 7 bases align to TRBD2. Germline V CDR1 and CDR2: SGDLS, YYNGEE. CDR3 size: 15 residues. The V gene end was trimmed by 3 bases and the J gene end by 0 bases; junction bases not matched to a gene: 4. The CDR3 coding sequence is TGTGCCAGCAGCGGGTTTAGCGGGAGCACAGATACGCAGTATTTT. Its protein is CASSGFSGSTDTQYF.

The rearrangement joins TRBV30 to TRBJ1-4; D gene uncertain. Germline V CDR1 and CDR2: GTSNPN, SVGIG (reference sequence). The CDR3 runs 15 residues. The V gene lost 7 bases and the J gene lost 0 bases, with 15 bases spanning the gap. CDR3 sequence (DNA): TGTGCCTTCTGGGAGGGCGGAGCAACTAATGAAAAACTGTTTTTT. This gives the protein CAFWEGGATNEKLFF.

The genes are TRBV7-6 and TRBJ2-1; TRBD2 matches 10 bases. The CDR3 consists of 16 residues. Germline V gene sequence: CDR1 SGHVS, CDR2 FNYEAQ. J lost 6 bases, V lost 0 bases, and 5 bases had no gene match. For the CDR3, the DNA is TGTGCCAGCAGCTTAGCATTGGCTAGCGGGAGCAATGAGCAGTTCTTC. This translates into CASSLALASGSNEQFF.

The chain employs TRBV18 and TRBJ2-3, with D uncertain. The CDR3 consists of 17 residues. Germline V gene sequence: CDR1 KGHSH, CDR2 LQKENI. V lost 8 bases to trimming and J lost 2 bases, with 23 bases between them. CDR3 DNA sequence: TGTGCCAGCACCAAACAAACGGTATCAGCCTACACAGATACGCAGTATTTT. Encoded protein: CASTKQTVSAYTDTQYF.

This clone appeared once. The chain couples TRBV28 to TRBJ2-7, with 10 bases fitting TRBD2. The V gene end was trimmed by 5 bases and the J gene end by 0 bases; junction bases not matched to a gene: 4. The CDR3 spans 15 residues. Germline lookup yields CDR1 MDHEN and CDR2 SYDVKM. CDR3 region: CASSPSGSVSYEQYF. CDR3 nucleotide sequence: TGTGCCAGCAGTCCTAGCGGGAGTGTCTCCTACGAGCAGTACTTC.

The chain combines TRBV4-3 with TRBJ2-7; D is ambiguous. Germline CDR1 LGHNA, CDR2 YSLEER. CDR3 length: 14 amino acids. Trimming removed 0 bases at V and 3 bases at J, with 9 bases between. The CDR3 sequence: CASSQDGRLYEQYF. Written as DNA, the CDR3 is TGCGCCAGCAGCCAAGACGGCAGGCTCTACGAGCAGTACTTC.

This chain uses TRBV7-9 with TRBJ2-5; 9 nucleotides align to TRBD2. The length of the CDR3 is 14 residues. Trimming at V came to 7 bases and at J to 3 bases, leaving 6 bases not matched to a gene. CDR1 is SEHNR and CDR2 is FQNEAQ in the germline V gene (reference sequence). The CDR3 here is CASIPASGKETQYF. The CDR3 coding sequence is TGTGCCAGCATTCCGGCTAGCGGGAAAGAGACCCAGTACTTC.

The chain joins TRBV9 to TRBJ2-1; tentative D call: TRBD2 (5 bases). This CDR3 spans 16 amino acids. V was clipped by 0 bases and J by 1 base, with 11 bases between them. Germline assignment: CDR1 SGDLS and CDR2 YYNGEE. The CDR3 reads CASSVDPGKSYNEQFF. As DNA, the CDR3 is TGTGCCAGCAGCGTAGATCCGGGAAAATCCTACAATGAGCAGTTCTTC.

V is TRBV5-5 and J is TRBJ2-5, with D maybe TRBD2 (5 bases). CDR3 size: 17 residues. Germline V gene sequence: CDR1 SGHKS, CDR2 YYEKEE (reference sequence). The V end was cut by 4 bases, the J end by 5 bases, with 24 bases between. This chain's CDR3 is CASSPHPSTGGSETQYF. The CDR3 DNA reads TGTGCCAGCAGCCCCCACCCCTCGACCGGCGGGTCGGAGACCCAGTACTTC.

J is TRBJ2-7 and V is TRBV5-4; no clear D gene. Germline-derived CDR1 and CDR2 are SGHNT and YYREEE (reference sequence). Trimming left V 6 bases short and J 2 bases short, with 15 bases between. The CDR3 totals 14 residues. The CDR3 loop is CASTLDGRAYEQYF. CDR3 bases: TGTGCCAGCACGCTGGACGGTCGCGCCTACGAGCAGTACTTC.

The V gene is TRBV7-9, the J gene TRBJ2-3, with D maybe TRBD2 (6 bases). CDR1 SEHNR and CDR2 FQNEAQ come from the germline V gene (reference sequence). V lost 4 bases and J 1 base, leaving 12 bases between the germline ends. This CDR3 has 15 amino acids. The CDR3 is CASSSRLEGTDTQYF. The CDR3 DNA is TGTGCCAGCAGCTCGAGACTAGAGGGCACAGATACGCAGTATTTT.

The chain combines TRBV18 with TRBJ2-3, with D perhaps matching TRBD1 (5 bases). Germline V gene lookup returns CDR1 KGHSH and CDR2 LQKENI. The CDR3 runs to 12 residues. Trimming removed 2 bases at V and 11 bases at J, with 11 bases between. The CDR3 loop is CASSPSTGEQYF. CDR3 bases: TGTGCCAGCTCACCATCAACAGGAGAGCAGTATTTT.

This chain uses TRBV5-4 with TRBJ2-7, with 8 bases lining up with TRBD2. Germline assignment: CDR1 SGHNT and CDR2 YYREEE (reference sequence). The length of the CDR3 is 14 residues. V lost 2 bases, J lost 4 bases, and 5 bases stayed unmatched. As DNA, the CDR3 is TGTGCCAGCAGCTTTACGGGAGGGCCATACGAGCAGTACTTC. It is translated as CASSFTGGPYEQYF.

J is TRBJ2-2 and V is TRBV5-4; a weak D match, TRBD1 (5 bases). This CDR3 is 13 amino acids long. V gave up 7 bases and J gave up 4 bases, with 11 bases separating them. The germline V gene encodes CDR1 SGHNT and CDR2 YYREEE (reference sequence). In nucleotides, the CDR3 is TGTGCCAGCCGGCAAGGGGCCACCGGGGAGCTGTTTTTT. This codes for CASRQGATGELFF.

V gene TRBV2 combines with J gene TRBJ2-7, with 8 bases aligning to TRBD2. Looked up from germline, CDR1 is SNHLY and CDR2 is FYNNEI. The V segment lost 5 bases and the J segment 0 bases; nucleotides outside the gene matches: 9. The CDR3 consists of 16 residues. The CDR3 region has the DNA TGTGCCAGCAGTCGGGAGGGCCTGCTAAGCTCCTACGAGCAGTACTTC. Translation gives CASSREGLLSSYEQYF.

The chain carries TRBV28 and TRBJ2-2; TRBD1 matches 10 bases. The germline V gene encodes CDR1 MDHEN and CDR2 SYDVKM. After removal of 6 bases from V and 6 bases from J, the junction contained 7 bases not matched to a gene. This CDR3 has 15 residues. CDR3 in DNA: TGTGCCAGCAGCGGGGACAGGGGAAAGGCCGGGGAGCTGTTTTTT. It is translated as CASSGDRGKAGELFF.

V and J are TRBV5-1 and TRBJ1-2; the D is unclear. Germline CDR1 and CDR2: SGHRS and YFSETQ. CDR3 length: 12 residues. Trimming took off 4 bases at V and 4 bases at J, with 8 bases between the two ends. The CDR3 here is CASSQDLYGYTF. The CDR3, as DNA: TGCGCCAGCAGCCAGGACCTCTATGGCTACACCTTC.

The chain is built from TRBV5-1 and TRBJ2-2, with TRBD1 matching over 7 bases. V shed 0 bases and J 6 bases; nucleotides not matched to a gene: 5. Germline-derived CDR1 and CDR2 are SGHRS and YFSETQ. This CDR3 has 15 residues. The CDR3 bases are TGCGCCAGCAGCTTGGCACAGGGGATCCCCGGGGAGCTGTTTTTT. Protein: CASSLAQGIPGELFF.

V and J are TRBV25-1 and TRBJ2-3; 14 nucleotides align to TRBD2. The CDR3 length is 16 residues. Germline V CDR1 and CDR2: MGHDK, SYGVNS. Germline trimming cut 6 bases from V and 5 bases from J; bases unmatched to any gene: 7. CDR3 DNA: TGTGCCAGCAGCGAGGGACTAGCGGGAGCGGGAGATACGCAGTATTTT. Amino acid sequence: CASSEGLAGAGDTQYF.

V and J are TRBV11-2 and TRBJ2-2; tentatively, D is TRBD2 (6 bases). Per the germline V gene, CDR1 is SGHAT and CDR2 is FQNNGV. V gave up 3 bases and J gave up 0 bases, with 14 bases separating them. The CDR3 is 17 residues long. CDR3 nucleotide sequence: TGTGCCAGCAGCTTGGTCCCGGGAGCCTCGAACACCGGGGAGCTGTTTTTT. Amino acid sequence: CASSLVPGASNTGELFF.

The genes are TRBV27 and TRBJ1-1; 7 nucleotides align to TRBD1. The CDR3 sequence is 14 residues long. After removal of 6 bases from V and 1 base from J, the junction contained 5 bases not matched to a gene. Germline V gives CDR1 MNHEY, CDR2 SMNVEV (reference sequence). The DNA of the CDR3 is TGTGCCAGCAGCGGGACAGTTTCGAACACTGAAGCTTTCTTT. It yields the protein CASSGTVSNTEAFF.

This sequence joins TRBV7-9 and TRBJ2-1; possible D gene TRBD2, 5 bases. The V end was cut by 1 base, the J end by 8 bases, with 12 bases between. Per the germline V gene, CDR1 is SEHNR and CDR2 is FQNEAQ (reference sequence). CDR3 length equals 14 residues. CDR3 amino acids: CASSLVGVKHEQFF. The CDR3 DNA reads TGTGCCAGCAGCTTAGTCGGGGTTAAGCATGAGCAGTTCTTC.